This T cell receptor (beta chain) was captured in a study of blood T cell repertoires in COVID-19. Germline lookup yields CDR1 SGHRS and CDR2 YFSETQ. The V end was cut by 3 bases, the J end by 0 bases, with 9 bases between. This CDR3 is 15 amino acids long. Participants were aged about 18 to 90 years from about 25 US areas. Original data processing: It was from reference gene primer amplification that nucleated cell counts were estimated. Using immunoSEQ multiplex PCR, the repertoire was profiled, and TCRdb retains in-frame clones only, with some absent. D and trimming were read from the DNA, whereas the V and J calls and clone size are those reported in that table. The table includes 130,000 to 150,000 clones, around 85% detected once.

This TCR derives from a woman aged 40 to 50 who had recovered from COVID-19. The specimen was PBMCs or T cells enriched from blood (not recorded which). This chain uses TRBV5-1 with TRBJ1-4; D remains unclear. CDR3 nucleotides: TGCGCCAGCAGCTACAACAGTCCAACTAATGAAAAACTGTTTTTT. This sequence encodes CASSYNSPTNEKLFF.